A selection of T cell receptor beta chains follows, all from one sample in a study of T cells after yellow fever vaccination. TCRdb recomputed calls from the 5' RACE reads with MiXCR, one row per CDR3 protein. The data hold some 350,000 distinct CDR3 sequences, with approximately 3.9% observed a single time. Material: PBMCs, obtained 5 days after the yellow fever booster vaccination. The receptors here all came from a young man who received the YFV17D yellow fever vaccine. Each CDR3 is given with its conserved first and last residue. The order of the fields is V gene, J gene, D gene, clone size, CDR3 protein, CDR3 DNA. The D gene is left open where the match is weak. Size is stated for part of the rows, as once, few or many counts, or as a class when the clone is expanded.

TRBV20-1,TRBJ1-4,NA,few,CSARRFALEKLFF,TGCAGTGCCCGGAGGTTCGCTCTAGAAAAACTGTTTTTT
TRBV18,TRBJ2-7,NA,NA,CASSPPRAGRYEQYF,TGTGCCAGCTCACCCCCTCGGGCAGGGAGGTACGAGCAGTACTTC
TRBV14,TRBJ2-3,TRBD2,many,CASSQLSGGSTDTQYF,TGTGCCAGCAGCCAGTTGAGCGGGGGAAGCACAGATACGCAGTATTTT
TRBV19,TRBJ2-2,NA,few,CASNLGPYTGELFF,TGTGCCAGTAACCTGGGACCTTACACCGGGGAGCTGTTTTTT
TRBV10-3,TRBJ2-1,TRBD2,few,CAISEAPGLAGNNEQFF,TGTGCCATCAGCGAGGCCCCTGGACTAGCGGGGAACAATGAGCAGTTCTTC
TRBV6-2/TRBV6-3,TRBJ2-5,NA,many,CASRATLYQETQYF,TGTGCCAGCAGAGCCACCTTGTACCAAGAGACCCAGTACTTC
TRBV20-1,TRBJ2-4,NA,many,CSAPSPRDGPNIQYF,TGCAGTGCTCCCTCTCCCCGTGATGGGCCAAACATTCAGTACTTC
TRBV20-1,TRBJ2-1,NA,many,CSARDWQTPSYNEQFF,TGCAGTGCTAGAGATTGGCAGACTCCCTCCTACAATGAGCAGTTCTTC
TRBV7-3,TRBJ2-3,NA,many,CASSLRVGRTDTQYF,TGTGCCAGCAGCTTGCGGGTTGGAAGGACAGATACGCAGTATTTT
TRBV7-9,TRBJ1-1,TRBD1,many,CASSPGGGGVTAEAFF,TGTGCCAGCAGCCCGGGTGGAGGGGGCGTTACCGCTGAAGCTTTCTTT
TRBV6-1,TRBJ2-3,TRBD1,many,CASSEARQGAGTDTQYF,TGTGCCAGCAGTGAAGCTCGACAGGGGGCCGGCACAGATACGCAGTATTTT
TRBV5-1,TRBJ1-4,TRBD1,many,CASKPGQGDEKLFF,TGCGCCAGCAAGCCGGGACAGGGGGACGAAAAACTGTTTTTT
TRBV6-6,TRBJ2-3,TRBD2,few,CASSYTSSGTSGGAPDTQYF,TGTGCCAGCAGTTACACAAGTTCCGGGACTAGCGGGGGGGCCCCAGATACGCAGTATTTT
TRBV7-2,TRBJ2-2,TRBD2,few,CASSLVAGVANTGELFF,TGTGCCAGCAGCTTAGTGGCGGGAGTTGCGAACACCGGGGAGCTGTTTTTT
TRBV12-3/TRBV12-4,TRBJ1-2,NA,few,CASTPMGNSYGYTF,TGTGCCAGCACCCCAATGGGGAACTCCTATGGCTACACCTTC
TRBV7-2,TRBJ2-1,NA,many,CASSLVGGEYYNEQFF,TGTGCCAGCAGCTTAGTGGGCGGGGAGTACTACAATGAGCAGTTCTTC
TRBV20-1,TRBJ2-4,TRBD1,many,CSARAGQGVDIQYF,TGCAGTGCTAGGGCGGGACAGGGGGTAGACATTCAGTACTTC
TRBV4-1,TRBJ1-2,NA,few,CASSQYSGSNYGYTF,TGCGCCAGCAGCCAATATTCCGGGAGCAACTATGGCTACACCTTC
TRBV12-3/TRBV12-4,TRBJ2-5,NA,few,CASSPTTGREETQYF,TGTGCCAGCAGCCCAACGACGGGCCGGGAAGAGACCCAGTACTTC
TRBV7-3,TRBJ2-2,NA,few,CASSLKSDSNTGELFF,TGTGCCAGCAGCTTAAAATCAGACTCCAACACCGGGGAGCTGTTTTTT
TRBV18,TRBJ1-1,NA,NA,CASSPSVLNTEAFF,TGTGCCAGCTCACCGTCAGTTTTGAACACTGAAGCTTTCTTT
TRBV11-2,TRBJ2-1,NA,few,CASSLILSYNEQFF,TGTGCCAGCAGCTTAATTCTTTCCTACAATGAGCAGTTCTTC
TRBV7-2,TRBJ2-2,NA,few,CASSALGGGANTGELFF,TGTGCCAGCAGCGCTCTGGGGGGGGGCGCGAACACCGGGGAGCTGTTTTTT
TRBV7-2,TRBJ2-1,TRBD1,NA,CASSWRQGSYEQFF,TGTGCCAGCAGCTGGCGACAGGGGAGCTATGAGCAGTTCTTC
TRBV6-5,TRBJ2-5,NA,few,CASKTAGIQETQYF,TGTGCCAGCAAAACAGCCGGGATACAAGAGACCCAGTACTTC
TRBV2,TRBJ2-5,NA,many,CASSEGAGVETQYF,TGTGCCAGCAGTGAAGGCGCAGGGGTTGAGACCCAGTACTTC
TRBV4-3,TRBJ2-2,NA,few,CASSQDRRSGFTGELFF,TGCGCCAGCAGCCAAGATCGTAGGTCCGGGTTCACCGGGGAGCTGTTTTTT
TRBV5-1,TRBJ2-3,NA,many,CASSARGGGNTDTQYF,TGCGCCAGCAGCGCCCGAGGAGGCGGGAACACAGATACGCAGTATTTT
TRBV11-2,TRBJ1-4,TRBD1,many,CASSWGQGAEKLFF,TGTGCCAGCAGCTGGGGACAGGGGGCGGAAAAACTGTTTTTT
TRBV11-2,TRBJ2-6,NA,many,CASRNQGANVLTF,TGTGCCAGCCGCAACCAGGGGGCCAACGTCCTGACTTTC
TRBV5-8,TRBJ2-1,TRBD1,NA,CASSLRTGRTNGEQFF,TGTGCCAGCAGCTTGCGGACAGGACGCACGAACGGTGAGCAGTTCTTC
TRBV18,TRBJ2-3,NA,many,CASSPPSAASTDTQYF,TGTGCCAGCTCACCACCATCCGCGGCTAGCACAGATACGCAGTATTTT
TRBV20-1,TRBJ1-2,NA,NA,CSARDRGVLTPPGF,TGCAGTGCTAGAGATCGGGGAGTTTTAACGCCCCCCGGCTTC
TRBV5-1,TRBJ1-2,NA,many,CASSLRGAGTPYGYTF,TGCGCCAGCAGCTTAAGGGGGGCGGGCACCCCGTATGGCTACACCTTC
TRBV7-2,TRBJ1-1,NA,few,CASSLSFAPNTEAFF,TGTGCCAGCAGCTTGTCGTTTGCCCCGAACACTGAAGCTTTCTTT
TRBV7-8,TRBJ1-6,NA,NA,CASSLDNSYNSPLHF,TGTGCCAGCAGCTTAGATAACTCCTATAATTCACCCCTCCACTTT
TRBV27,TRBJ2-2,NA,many,CASSYGGAGGTGELFF,TGTGCCAGCAGCTACGGGGGCGCCGGGGGGACCGGGGAGCTGTTTTTT
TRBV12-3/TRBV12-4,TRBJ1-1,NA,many,CASSSAATTEAFF,TGTGCCAGCAGTTCGGCGGCAACCACTGAAGCTTTCTTT
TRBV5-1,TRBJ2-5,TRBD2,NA,CASSSETSRETQYF,TGCGCCAGCAGCTCCGAGACTAGCCGAGAGACCCAGTACTTC
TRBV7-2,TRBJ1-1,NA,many,CASRVAPVYTIPEAFF,TGTGCCAGCAGAGTAGCCCCTGTCTACACCATCCCAGAAGCTTTCTTT
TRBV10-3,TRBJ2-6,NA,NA,CAIHGGQGMPNVLTF,TGTGCCATCCACGGGGGGCAGGGGATGCCCAACGTCCTGACTTTC
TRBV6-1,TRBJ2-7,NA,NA,CATSGHEIKYF,TGTGCCACCTCGGGACATGAAATTAAGTACTTC
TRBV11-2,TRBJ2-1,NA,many,CASSLNRFGPTQDEQFF,TGTGCCAGCAGCCTAAACAGGTTTGGTCCTACTCAGGATGAGCAGTTCTTC
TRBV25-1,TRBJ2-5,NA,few,CASSVMGVEETQYF,TGTGCCAGCAGTGTTATGGGCGTAGAAGAGACCCAGTACTTC
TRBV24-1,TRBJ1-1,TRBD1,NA,CATSDTRQGGTEAFF,TGTGCCACCAGTGATACACGACAGGGCGGCACTGAAGCTTTCTTT
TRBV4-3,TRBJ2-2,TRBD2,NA,CASSPGGLAGYQNTGELFF,TGCGCCAGCAGCCCGGGGGGGCTAGCGGGGTACCAGAACACCGGGGAGCTGTTTTTT
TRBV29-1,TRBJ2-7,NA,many,CSVEEDGFSYEQYF,TGCAGCGTTGAAGAGGACGGATTCTCCTACGAGCAGTACTTC
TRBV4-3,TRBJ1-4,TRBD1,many,CASSLDRTGTYNEKLFF,TGCGCCAGCAGCCTAGACAGGACAGGGACTTATAATGAAAAACTGTTTTTT
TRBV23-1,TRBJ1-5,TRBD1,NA,CASSQFDRDANQPQHF,TGCGCCAGCAGTCAATTCGACAGGGATGCGAATCAGCCCCAGCATTTT
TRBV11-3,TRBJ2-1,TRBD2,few,CASSLGTSGDEQFF,TGTGCCAGCAGCTTGGGGACTAGTGGCGATGAGCAGTTCTTC
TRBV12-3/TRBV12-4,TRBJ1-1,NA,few,CASSSRAMNTEAFF,TGTGCCAGCAGTTCCAGGGCCATGAACACTGAAGCTTTCTTT